This entry lists 27 T cell receptor beta chains sequenced from one sample in a study of T cells after yellow fever vaccination. TCRdb passed the 5' RACE reads through MiXCR, listing each CDR3 protein once. This table has some 240,000 distinct CDR3 sequences, roughly 5% appearing once. This material consisted of CD4+ T cells sorted from PBMCs, taken on the day of the yellow fever booster vaccination. These receptors were obtained from a man younger than 30 who received the YFV17D yellow fever vaccine.

This clonotype has only a few counts. This chain links TRBV7-2 with TRBJ2-3; 7 nucleotides align to TRBD1. This CDR3 region has 13 residues. Trimming removed 5 bases from V and 4 bases from J; junction bases left unmatched: 3. Germline V CDR1 and CDR2: SGHTA, FQGNSA. The CDR3 protein is CASSRDRADTQYF. The CDR3 DNA reads as TGTGCCAGCAGCCGAGACAGGGCAGATACGCAGTATTTT.

This clonotype has at least ten counts. This sequence joins TRBV7-2 and TRBJ1-1; D ambiguous. V was shortened by 5 bases and J by 2 bases, with 6 bases between the two germline ends. There are 12 residues in the CDR3. The germline CDR1 and CDR2 sequences are SGHTA and FQGNSA. The CDR3 region is CASSTYNTEAFF. The DNA of the CDR3 is TGTGCCAGCAGCACTTACAACACTGAAGCTTTCTTT.

A few counts support this clonotype. This chain uses TRBV2 with TRBJ2-3; the match to TRBD2 covers 8 bases. Germline trimming cut 7 bases from V and 2 bases from J; bases unmatched to any gene: 5. The CDR3 is made up of 14 amino acids. Germline loops: CDR1 SNHLY, CDR2 FYNNEI. The CDR3 region is CASTRGGYTDTQYF. The CDR3 DNA reads TGTGCCAGCACACGCGGGGGGTACACAGATACGCAGTATTTT.

This clonotype was observed a handful of times. The CDR3 DNA sequence: TGTGCCAGCAGCGTAGCTGGGCAGCAGAACACCGGGGAGCTGTTTTTT. Protein: CASSVAGQQNTGELFF. V usage is TRBV9 and J usage is TRBJ2-2, with D uncertain. V lost 0 bases, J lost 1 base, and 10 bases lay in between. Per the germline V gene, CDR1 is SGDLS and CDR2 is YYNGEE. The CDR3 covers 16 residues.

This clonotype appeared many times. J is TRBJ2-3 and V is TRBV7-9; D might be TRBD1 (5 bases). V was shortened by 2 bases and J by 4 bases, with 7 bases between the two germline ends. CDR3 length: 13 residues. Germline loops: CDR1 SEHNR, CDR2 FQNEAQ (reference sequence). CDR3 in amino acids: CASSLTGSDTQYF. In DNA, the CDR3 is TGTGCCAGCAGCTTAACAGGTTCAGATACGCAGTATTTT.

The CDR3 sequence is CASSSSLGRFTDTQYF. The CDR3 DNA is TGTGCCAGCAGTTCCTCCTTGGGGCGTTTCACAGATACGCAGTATTTT. The chain employs TRBV6-5 and TRBJ2-3; TRBD1 is a possible D gene (5 bases). CDR3 length: 16 amino acids. Deletions cut 4 bases from V and 2 bases from J, with 16 bases between. Germline V gene sequence: CDR1 MNHEY, CDR2 SVGAGI.

This clonotype was seen many times. This chain links TRBV12-3 or TRBV12-4 with TRBJ2-7; TRBD1 matches 9 bases. Unmatched junction bases numbered 7, after V lost 9 bases and J lost 4 bases. There are 13 residues in the CDR3. The CDR3 sequence: CASQRTGAYEQYF. CDR3 bases: TGTGCCAGTCAACGGACAGGGGCTTACGAGCAGTACTTC.

This rearrangement joins TRBV7-9 to TRBJ1-5, with TRBD1 matching over 10 bases. CDR3 length: 17 residues. The V and J ends lost 3 bases and 2 bases, in that order; junction bases with no gene match: 7. Germline CDR1 SEHNR, CDR2 FQNEAQ (reference sequence). CDR3 region: CASSLGTGDWGNQPQHF. CDR3 DNA sequence: TGTGCCAGCAGCTTGGGGACAGGGGATTGGGGCAATCAGCCCCAGCATTTT.

At least ten counts were recorded for this clonotype. The V and J genes are TRBV12-3 or TRBV12-4 and TRBJ2-3; no firm D call. V shed 8 bases and J shed 1 base, with 7 bases lying between them. The CDR3 has 12 residues. The CDR3 coding sequence is TGTGCCAGCTCGTGGGGCACAGATACGCAGTATTTT. Translation: CASSWGTDTQYF.

This clonotype was detected only a few times. The CDR3 reads CASSAIDVATGELFF. CDR3 nucleotide sequence: TGCGCCAGCAGCGCTATTGACGTAGCCACCGGGGAGCTGTTTTTT. The chain is built from TRBV5-1 and TRBJ2-2; D gene uncertain. The germline CDR1 and CDR2 sequences are SGHRS and YFSETQ. Trimming left V 4 bases short and J 4 bases short, with 14 bases between. CDR3 length equals 15 residues.

The sample holds many counts of this clonotype. J is TRBJ2-1 and V is TRBV12-5, with D unclear. CDR1 and CDR2 from the germline V gene are LGHNT and FRNRAP. Trimming cost V 5 bases and J 2 bases, with 7 bases left between them. This CDR3 is built from 13 residues. The CDR3 DNA reads as TGTGCTAGTGGTAGGATTACCTACAATGAGCAGTTCTTC. Amino acid sequence: CASGRITYNEQFF.

This clonotype was found many times. V and J are TRBV7-2 and TRBJ2-6; D unclear. CDR1 and CDR2 (germline): SGHTA, FQGNSA. CDR3 length: 16 residues. Trimming cost V 4 bases and J 0 bases, with 10 bases left between them. The DNA for the CDR3 is TGTGCCAGCAGCTCTACGGCCACCTCTGGGGCCAACGTCCTGACTTTC. It yields the protein CASSSTATSGANVLTF.

This clonotype has only a few counts. This chain uses TRBV5-4 with TRBJ1-1; 8 bases line up with TRBD1. The trim removed 7 bases at V and 1 base at J, leaving 3 bases unmatched. This CDR3 spans 13 amino acids. The germline V gene encodes CDR1 SGHNT and CDR2 YYREEE (reference sequence). The CDR3 loop is CASLGQANTEAFF. DNA of the CDR3: TGTGCCAGCTTGGGACAGGCGAACACTGAAGCTTTCTTT.

Only a few counts were recorded for this clonotype. This chain joins TRBV5-5 and TRBJ2-1; 8 nucleotides line up with TRBD1. V shed 4 bases and J 8 bases; nucleotides not matched to a gene: 2. The CDR3 extends over 12 amino acids. The germline CDR1 and CDR2 sequences are SGHKS and YYEKEE (reference sequence). CDR3 region: CASSPDRDEQFF. In DNA form, the CDR3 reads TGTGCCAGCAGCCCGGACAGGGATGAGCAGTTCTTC. Full variable domain (remainder filled in from reference TRBV5-5 and TRBJ2-1): DAGVTQSPTHLIKTRGQQVTLRCSPISGHKSVSWYQQVLGQGPQFIFQYYEKEERGRGNFPDRFSARQFPNYSSELNVNALLLGDSALYLCASSPDRDEQFFGPGTRLTVL.

In its sample, this clonotype was seen a few times. The chain uses TRBV10-3 and TRBJ1-5, with 8 bases aligning to TRBD1. CDR1 ENHRY and CDR2 SYGVKD come from the germline V gene. CDR3 length: 16 amino acids. The V and J ends lost 0 bases and 5 bases, in that order; junction bases with no gene match: 6. CDR3 bases: TGTGCCATCAGTGAGTCAGGCAGGGGGCTCGATCAGCCCCAGCATTTT. Amino acid sequence: CAISESGRGLDQPQHF.

The chain couples TRBV5-1 to TRBJ1-2; D perhaps matches TRBD1 (5 bases). Germline CDR1 SGHRS, CDR2 YFSETQ. This CDR3 region has 15 residues. V gave up 1 base and J gave up 4 bases, with 14 bases separating them. CDR3 in amino acids: CASSLLEEGSYGYTF. The CDR3 DNA sequence: TGCGCCAGCAGCTTGCTTGAGGAGGGGAGCTATGGCTACACCTTC.

The CDR3 here is CSAPMTGRPETQYF. The DNA of the CDR3 is TGCAGTGCTCCTATGACAGGGAGGCCAGAGACCCAGTACTTC. The chain combines TRBV20-1 with TRBJ2-5, with D tentatively TRBD1 (7 bases). V was pared by 5 bases and J by 4 bases, with 17 bases between. The CDR3 totals 14 residues. Germline CDR1 and CDR2: DFQATT and SNEGSKA (reference sequence).

The chain links TRBV7-9 to TRBJ2-3, with D possibly TRBD2 on 6 matching bases. The CDR3 runs to 14 residues. Germline lookup yields CDR1 SEHNR and CDR2 FQNEAQ (reference sequence). The V end lost 7 bases, the J end lost 4 bases, and 15 bases lay between the germline ends. In nucleotides, the CDR3 is TGTGCCAGCACTATAGGCGGGGTAGCAGATACGCAGTATTTT. It translates to CASTIGGVADTQYF.

The V gene is TRBV18, the J gene TRBJ2-3, with D hard to call. CDR1 is KGHSH and CDR2 is LQKENI in the germline V gene. Trimming removed 4 bases at V and 5 bases at J, with 19 bases between. CDR3 length: 16 amino acids. The CDR3 DNA follows: TGTGCCAGCTCACTTTCTACACCACCCCACATAGATACGCAGTATTTT. As protein: CASSLSTPPHIDTQYF.

This clonotype has at least ten counts. The gene calls are TRBV7-8 and TRBJ2-3, with 14 bases matching TRBD2. This CDR3 region has 20 residues. In germline, CDR1 is SGHVS, CDR2 FQNEAQ. V gave up 0 bases and J gave up 4 bases; unmatched junction bases: 12. Here the CDR3 DNA reads TGTGCCAGCAGCTTAGCGCTAGGGACTAGCGGGGGCCCATTAGCAGATACGCAGTATTTT. Protein sequence: CASSLALGTSGGPLADTQYF.

This clonotype was recorded many times. The chain uses TRBV6-5 and TRBJ1-4; D is unclear. This CDR3 has 16 residues. Trimming removed 0 bases at V and 7 bases at J, with 15 bases between. The germline CDR1 and CDR2 sequences are MNHEY and SVGAGI. The CDR3 spells CASSYSTSGLGEKLFF. CDR3 sequence (DNA): TGTGCCAGCAGTTACTCGACGTCCGGTCTAGGTGAAAAACTGTTTTTT.

This clonotype was seen at least ten times. The V and J genes are TRBV29-1 and TRBJ1-2, with 10 bases that match TRBD1. With 6 bases clipped from V and 3 bases from J, the junction kept 10 bases outside the gene matches. Germline loops: CDR1 SQVTM, CDR2 ANQGSEA. The CDR3 has 15 residues. CDR3 sequence reads: CSVGTGDGTDYGYTF. DNA of the CDR3: TGCAGCGTCGGGACAGGGGATGGGACTGACTATGGCTACACCTTC.

This clonotype was observed many times. The chain links TRBV7-2 to TRBJ1-2; D gene uncertain. CDR3 length equals 13 residues. V was shortened by 3 bases and J by 2 bases, with 7 bases between the two germline ends. The germline CDR1 and CDR2 sequences are SGHTA and FQGNSA. DNA for the CDR3: TGTGCCAGCAGCTTGGGATTGAACTATGGCTACACCTTC. The encoded protein is CASSLGLNYGYTF.

V usage is TRBV27 and J usage is TRBJ1-4; no firm D call. V was cut by 5 bases and J by 5 bases, with 12 bases left in between. The germline V gene has CDR1 MNHEY and CDR2 SMNVEV (reference sequence). This CDR3 has 14 amino acids. The CDR3 region has the DNA TGTGCCAGCAGTCCTGCGACGAGGAATGAAAAACTGTTTTTT. Translated: CASSPATRNEKLFF.

The table lists this clonotype with a few counts. The chain joins TRBV28 to TRBJ2-6; tentative D call: TRBD2 (5 bases). Germline lookup yields CDR1 MDHEN and CDR2 SYDVKM. Trimming cost V 6 bases and J 4 bases, with 10 bases left between them. The CDR3 consists of 14 residues. The CDR3: CASRGGGGANVLTF. CDR3 bases: TGTGCCAGCAGGGGCGGCGGGGGGGCCAACGTCCTGACTTTC. Using reference TRBV28 and TRBJ2-6 for the parts outside the CDR3, the full variable domain is DVKVTQSSRYLVKRTGEKVFLECVQDMDHENMFWYRQDPGLGLRLIYFSYDVKMKEKGDIPEGYSVSREKKERFSLILESASTNQTSMYLCASRGGGGANVLTFGAGSRLTVL.

This clonotype showed up just a few times. The CDR3 coding sequence is TGTGCCAGCAGCTCAAACGGGGGGAGGCCCATCCAAGAGACCCAGTACTTC. Its translation is CASSSNGGRPIQETQYF. The chain has TRBV13 and TRBJ2-5; 7 nucleotides match TRBD2. Germline-derived CDR1 and CDR2 are PRHDT and FYEKMQ (reference sequence). The J segment lost 1 base and the V segment lost 4 bases, leaving 12 bases of the junction unmatched. The CDR3 runs 17 residues. The whole variable domain, remainder taken from reference TRBV13 and TRBJ2-5, is AAGVIQSPRHLIKEKRETATLKCYPIPRHDTVYWYQQGPGQDPQFLISFYEKMQSDKGSIPDRFSAQQFSDYHSELNMSSLELGDSALYFCASSSNGGRPIQETQYFGPGTRLLVL.

The chain is built from TRBV10-2 and TRBJ2-5; 8 bases fit TRBD1. The CDR3 has 15 residues. V shed 2 bases, J shed 4 bases, and the junction held 6 bases outside the gene matches. CDR1 is WSHSY and CDR2 is SAAADI in the germline V gene. The CDR3 spells CASSEPGTGPETQYF. DNA for the CDR3: TGCGCCAGCAGTGAGCCTGGGACAGGCCCAGAGACCCAGTACTTC.